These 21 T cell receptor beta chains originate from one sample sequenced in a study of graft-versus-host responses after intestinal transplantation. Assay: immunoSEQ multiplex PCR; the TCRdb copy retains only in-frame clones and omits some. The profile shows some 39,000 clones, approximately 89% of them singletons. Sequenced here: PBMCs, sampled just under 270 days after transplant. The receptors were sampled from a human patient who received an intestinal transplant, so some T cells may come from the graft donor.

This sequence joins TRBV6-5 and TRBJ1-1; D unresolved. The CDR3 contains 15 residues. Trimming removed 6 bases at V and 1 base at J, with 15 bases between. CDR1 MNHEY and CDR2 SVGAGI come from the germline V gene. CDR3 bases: TGTGCCAGCAGAGACGGACCTCTCAAGAACACTGAAGCTTTCTTT. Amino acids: CASRDGPLKNTEAFF.

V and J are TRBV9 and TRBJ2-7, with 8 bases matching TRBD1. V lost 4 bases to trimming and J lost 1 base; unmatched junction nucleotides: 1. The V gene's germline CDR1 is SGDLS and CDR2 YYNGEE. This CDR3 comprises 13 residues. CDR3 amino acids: CASSRDRSYEQYF. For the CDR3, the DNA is TGTGCCAGCAGCCGGGACAGGTCCTACGAGCAGTACTTC.

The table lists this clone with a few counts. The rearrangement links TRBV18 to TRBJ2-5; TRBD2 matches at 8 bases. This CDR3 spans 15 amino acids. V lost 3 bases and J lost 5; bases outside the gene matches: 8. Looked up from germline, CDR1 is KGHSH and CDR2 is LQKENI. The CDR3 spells CASSPDGGARETQYF. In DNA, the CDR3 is TGTGCCAGCTCACCGGACGGGGGGGCCAGGGAGACCCAGTACTTC. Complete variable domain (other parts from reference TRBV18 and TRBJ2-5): NAGVMQNPRHLVRRRGQEARLRCSPMKGHSHVYWYRQLPEEGLKFMVYLQKENIIDESGMPKERFSAEFPKEGPSILRIQQVVRGDSAAYFCASSPDGGARETQYFGPGTRLLVL.

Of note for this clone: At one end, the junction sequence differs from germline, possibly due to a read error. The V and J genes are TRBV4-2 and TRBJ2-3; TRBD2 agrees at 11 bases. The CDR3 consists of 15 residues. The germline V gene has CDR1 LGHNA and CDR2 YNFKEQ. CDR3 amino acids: CAGSPTTSGVDTQYF. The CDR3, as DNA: TGTGCCGGCAGCCCTACGACTAGCGGGGTCGATACGCAGTATTTT.

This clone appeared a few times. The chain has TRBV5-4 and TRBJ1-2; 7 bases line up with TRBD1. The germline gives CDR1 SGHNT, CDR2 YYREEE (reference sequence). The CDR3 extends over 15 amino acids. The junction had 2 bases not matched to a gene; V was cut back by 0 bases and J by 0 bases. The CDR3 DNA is TGTGCCAGCAGCTTGGGGGACAGACCTAACTATGGCTACACCTTC. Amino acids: CASSLGDRPNYGYTF.

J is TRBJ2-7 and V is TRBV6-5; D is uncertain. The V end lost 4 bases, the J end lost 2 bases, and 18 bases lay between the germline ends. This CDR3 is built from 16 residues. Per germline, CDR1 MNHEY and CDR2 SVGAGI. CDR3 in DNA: TGTGCCAGCAGTTCCCGAATATCCTCTTACACCTACGAGCAGTACTTC. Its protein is CASSSRISSYTYEQYF.

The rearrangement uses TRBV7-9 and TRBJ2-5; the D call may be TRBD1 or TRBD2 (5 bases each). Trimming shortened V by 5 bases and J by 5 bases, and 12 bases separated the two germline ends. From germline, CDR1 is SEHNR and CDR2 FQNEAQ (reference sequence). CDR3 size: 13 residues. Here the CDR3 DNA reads TGTGCCAGCAGCGGGACGGGCGTTGAGACCCAGTACTTC. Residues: CASSGTGVETQYF. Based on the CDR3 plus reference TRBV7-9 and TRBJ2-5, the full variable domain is DTGVSQNPRHKITKRGQNVTFRCDPISEHNRLYWYRQTLGQGPEFLTYFQNEAQLEKSRLLSDRFSAERPKGSFSTLEIQRTEQGDSAMYLCASSGTGVETQYFGPGTRLLVL.

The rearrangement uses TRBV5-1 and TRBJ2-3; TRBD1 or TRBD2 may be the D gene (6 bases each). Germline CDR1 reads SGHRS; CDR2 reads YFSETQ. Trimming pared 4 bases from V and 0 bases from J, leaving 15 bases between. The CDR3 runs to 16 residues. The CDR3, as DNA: TGCGCCAGCAGCCCCTGGGGGGCTCCTAGCACAGATACGCAGTATTTT. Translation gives CASSPWGAPSTDTQYF.

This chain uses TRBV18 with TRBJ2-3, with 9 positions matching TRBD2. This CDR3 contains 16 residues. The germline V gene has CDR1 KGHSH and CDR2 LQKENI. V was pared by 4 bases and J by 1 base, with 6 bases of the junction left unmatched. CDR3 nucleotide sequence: TGTGCCAGCTCACGTGCCGAGCGGGGGGGCACAGATACGCAGTATTTT. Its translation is CASSRAERGGTDTQYF.

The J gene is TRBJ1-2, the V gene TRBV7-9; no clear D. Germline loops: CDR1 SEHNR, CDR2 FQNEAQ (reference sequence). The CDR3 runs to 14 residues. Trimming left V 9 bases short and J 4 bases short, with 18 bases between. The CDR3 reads CASRLPTDIYGYTF. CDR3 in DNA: TGTGCCAGTAGATTACCGACGGATATCTATGGCTACACCTTC.

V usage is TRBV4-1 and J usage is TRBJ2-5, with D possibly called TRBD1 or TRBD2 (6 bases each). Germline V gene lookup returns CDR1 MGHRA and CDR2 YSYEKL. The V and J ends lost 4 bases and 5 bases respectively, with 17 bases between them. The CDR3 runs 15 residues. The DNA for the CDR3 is TGCGCCAGCAGCCTAACCGGGGCCGGGGGCGAGACCCAGTACTTC. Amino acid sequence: CASSLTGAGGETQYF.

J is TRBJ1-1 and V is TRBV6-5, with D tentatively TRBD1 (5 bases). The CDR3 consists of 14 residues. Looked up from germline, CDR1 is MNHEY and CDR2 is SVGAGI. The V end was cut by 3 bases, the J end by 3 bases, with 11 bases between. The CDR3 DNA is TGTGCCAGCAGTTATTCCGGGGGGGACACTGAAGCTTTCTTT. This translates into CASSYSGGDTEAFF.

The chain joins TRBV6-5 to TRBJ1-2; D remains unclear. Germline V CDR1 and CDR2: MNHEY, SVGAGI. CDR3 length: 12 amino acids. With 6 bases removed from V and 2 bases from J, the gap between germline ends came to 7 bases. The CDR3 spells CASRDENYGYTF. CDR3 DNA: TGTGCCAGCAGGGACGAGAACTATGGCTACACCTTC.

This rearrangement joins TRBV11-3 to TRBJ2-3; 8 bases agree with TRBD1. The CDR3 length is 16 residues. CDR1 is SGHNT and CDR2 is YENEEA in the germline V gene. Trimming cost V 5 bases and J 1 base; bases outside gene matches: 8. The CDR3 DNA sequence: TGTGCCAGCAGCCCCCGGTCGGGACAGGGCACAGATACGCAGTATTTT. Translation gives CASSPRSGQGTDTQYF.

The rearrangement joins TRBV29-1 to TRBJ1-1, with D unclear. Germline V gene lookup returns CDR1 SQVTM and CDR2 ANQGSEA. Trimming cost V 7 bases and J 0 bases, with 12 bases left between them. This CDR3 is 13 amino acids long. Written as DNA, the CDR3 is TGCAGCGCTAGGACGGATATGAACACTGAAGCTTTCTTT. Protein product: CSARTDMNTEAFF.

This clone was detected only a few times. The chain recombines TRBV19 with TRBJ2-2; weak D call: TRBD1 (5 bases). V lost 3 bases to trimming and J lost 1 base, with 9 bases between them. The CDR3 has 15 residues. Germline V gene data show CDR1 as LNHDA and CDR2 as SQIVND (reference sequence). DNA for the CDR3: TGTGCCAGTAGTATCGTGACAGTGAACACCGGGGAGCTGTTTTTT. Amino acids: CASSIVTVNTGELFF.

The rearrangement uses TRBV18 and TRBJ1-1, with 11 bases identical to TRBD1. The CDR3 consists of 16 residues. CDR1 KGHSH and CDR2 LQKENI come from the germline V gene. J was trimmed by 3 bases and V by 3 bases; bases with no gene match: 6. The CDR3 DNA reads TGTGCCAGCTCACCGCGGGACAGGGGGTCCGACACTGAAGCTTTCTTT. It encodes CASSPRDRGSDTEAFF.

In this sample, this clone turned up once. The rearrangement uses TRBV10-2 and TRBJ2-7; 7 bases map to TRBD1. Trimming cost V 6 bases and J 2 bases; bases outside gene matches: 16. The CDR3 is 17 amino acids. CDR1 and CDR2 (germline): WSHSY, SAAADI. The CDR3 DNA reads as TGCGCCAGCAGAGGGTGGGATTTGGGACAGACTACCTACGAGCAGTACTTC. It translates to CASRGWDLGQTTYEQYF.

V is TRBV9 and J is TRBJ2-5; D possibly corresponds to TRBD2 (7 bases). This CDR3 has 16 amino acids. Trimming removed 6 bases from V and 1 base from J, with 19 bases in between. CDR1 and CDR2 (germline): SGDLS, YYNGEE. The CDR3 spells CASTRGGGGPQETQYF. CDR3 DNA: TGTGCCAGCACCCGCGGTGGGGGGGGGCCCCAAGAGACCCAGTACTTC.

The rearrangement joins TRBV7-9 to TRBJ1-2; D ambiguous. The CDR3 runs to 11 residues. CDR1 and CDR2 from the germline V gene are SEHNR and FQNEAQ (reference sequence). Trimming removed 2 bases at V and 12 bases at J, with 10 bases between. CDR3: CASSLPEHNTF. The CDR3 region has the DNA TGTGCCAGCAGCTTACCCGAACATAACACCTTC.

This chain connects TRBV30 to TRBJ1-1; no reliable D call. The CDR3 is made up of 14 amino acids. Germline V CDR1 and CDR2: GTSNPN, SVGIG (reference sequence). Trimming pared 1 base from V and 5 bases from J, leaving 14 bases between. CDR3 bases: TGTGCCTGGAGTGCGGTAATGACGGGGACTGAAGCTTTCTTT. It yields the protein CAWSAVMTGTEAFF.